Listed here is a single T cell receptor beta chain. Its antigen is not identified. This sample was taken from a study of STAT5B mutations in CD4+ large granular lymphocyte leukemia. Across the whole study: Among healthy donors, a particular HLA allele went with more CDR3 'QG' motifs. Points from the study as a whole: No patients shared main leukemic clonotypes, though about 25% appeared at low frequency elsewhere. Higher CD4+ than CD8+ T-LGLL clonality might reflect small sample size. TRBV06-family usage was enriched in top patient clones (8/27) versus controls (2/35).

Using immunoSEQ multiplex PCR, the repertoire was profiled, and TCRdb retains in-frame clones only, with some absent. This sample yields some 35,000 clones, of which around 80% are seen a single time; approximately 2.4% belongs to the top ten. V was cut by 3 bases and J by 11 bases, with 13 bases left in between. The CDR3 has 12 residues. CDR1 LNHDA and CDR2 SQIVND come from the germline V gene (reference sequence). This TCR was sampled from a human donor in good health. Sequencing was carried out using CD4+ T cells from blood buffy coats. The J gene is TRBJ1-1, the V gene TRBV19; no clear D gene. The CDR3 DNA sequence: TGTGCCAGTAGTATTAGCCCATCGTATGCTTTCTTT. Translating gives CASSISPSYAFF.